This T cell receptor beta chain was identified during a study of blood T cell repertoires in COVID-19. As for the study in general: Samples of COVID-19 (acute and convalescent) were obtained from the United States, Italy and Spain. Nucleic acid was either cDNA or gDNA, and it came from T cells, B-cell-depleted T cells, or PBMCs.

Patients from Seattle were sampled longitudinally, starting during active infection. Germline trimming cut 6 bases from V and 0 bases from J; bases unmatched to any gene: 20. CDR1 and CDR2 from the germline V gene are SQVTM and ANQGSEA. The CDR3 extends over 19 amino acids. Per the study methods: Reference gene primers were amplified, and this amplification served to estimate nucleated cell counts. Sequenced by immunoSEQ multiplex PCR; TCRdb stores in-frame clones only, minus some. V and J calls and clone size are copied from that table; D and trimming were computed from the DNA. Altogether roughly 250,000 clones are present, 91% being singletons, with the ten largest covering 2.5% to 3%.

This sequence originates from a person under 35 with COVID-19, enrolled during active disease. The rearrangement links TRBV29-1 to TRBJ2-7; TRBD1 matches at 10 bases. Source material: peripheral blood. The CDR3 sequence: CSVGSIPGQGTRISYEQYF. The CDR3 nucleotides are TGCAGCGTAGGATCTATTCCGGGACAGGGGACTAGAATCTCCTACGAGCAGTACTTC.